Shown below are 12 T cell receptor beta chains from a single sample sequenced in a study of T cell changes during pregnancy in multiple sclerosis. Assay: immunoSEQ multiplex PCR; the TCRdb copy retains only in-frame clones and omits some. The table lists tens of thousands of clones, 90% to 95% of them singletons. The sequenced sample was peripheral blood, obtained in the first trimester of pregnancy. The receptors derive from a female donor with multiple sclerosis, enrolled in a pregnancy study.

This chain links TRBV4-1 with TRBJ2-1; a possible D gene is TRBD2 (6 bases). CDR3 length equals 15 residues. Deletions cut 1 base from V and 6 bases from J, with 13 bases between. Per the germline V gene, CDR1 is MGHRA and CDR2 is YSYEKL. As DNA, the CDR3 is TGCGCCAGCAGCCAAGCTGCGGACTACCCCAATGAGCAGTTCTTC. The encoded protein is CASSQAADYPNEQFF.

The CDR3 loop is CASSLTGTDTQYF. The CDR3 DNA sequence: TGTGCCAGCAGCTTGACGGGAACAGATACGCAGTATTTT. The chain combines TRBV7-8 with TRBJ2-3; weak D call: TRBD2 (5 bases). This CDR3 has 13 residues. Trimming pared 3 bases from V and 3 bases from J, leaving 7 bases between. Germline-derived CDR1 and CDR2 are SGHVS and FQNEAQ. The full variable domain, its missing parts supplied by reference TRBV7-8 and TRBJ2-3, is GAGVSQSPRYKVAKRGQDVALRCDPISGHVSLFWYQQALGQGPEFLTYFQNEAQLDKSGLPSDRFFAERPEGSVSTLKIQRTQQEDSAVYLCASSLTGTDTQYFGPGTRLTVL.

The V and J genes are TRBV4-1 and TRBJ2-7; 8 nucleotides agree with TRBD1. CDR3 size: 15 residues. The V gene end was trimmed by 4 bases and the J gene end by 6 bases; junction bases not matched to a gene: 11. Germline V lookup: CDR1 MGHRA, CDR2 YSYEKL. This CDR3 is CASSPPPTGEFEQYF. CDR3 coding DNA: TGCGCCAGCAGCCCTCCCCCGACAGGGGAGTTCGAGCAGTACTTC.

The V call is TRBV21-1, the J call TRBJ1-2; the listed D gene, TRBD1, was not tested against the DNA. TRBV21-1 is noted as a pseudogene. The CDR3 spans 15 residues. The CDR3 loop is CASSSPRTDNYGYTF. The CDR3 DNA reads as TGTGCCAGCAGCTCCCCCCGGACAGACAACTATGGCTACACCTTC.

The chain has TRBV27 and TRBJ2-1; TRBD2 aligns across 12 bases. CDR3 size: 18 residues. Germline V gives CDR1 MNHEY, CDR2 SMNVEV (reference sequence). With V trimmed by 4 bases and J by 6 bases, 13 bases remained unmatched. The chain's CDR3 is CASSSRLAGDGGGNEQFF. The CDR3 DNA reads TGTGCCAGCAGTTCCCGACTAGCGGGAGATGGGGGTGGCAATGAGCAGTTCTTC.

The chain carries TRBV6-6 and TRBJ1-5; D is perhaps TRBD1 (5 bases). The germline CDR1 and CDR2 sequences are MNHNY and SVGAGI (reference sequence). V lost 6 bases and J lost 1, with 10 bases in between. The length of the CDR3 is 14 residues. The CDR3 nucleotides are TGTGCCAGCAGAGGGGCGGAAAGCAATCAGCCCCAGCATTTT. It codes for CASRGAESNQPQHF.

This rearrangement joins TRBV27 to TRBJ1-2; D is unresolved. The V end lost 2 bases, the J end lost 8 bases, and 12 bases lay between the germline ends. CDR3 length: 13 amino acids. Looked up from germline, CDR1 is MNHEY and CDR2 is SMNVEV (reference sequence). The CDR3 DNA sequence: TGTGCCAGCAGTTTAAAGGGAGGAGGCGGCTACACCTTC. This translates into CASSLKGGGGYTF.

This chain links TRBV15 with TRBJ1-3; D ambiguous. The CDR3 runs to 15 residues. V gave up 1 base and J gave up 2 bases, with 9 bases separating them. Looked up from germline, CDR1 is LNHNV and CDR2 is YYDKDF (reference sequence). CDR3 sequence reads: CATSRVGTAGNTIYF. Written as DNA, the CDR3 is TGTGCCACCAGCAGAGTGGGCACCGCTGGAAACACCATATATTTT.

This sequence joins TRBV2 and TRBJ1-5, with 9 positions matching TRBD1. With V trimmed by 6 bases and J by 4 bases, 4 bases remained unmatched. Germline V CDR1 and CDR2: SNHLY, FYNNEI. The CDR3 has 14 amino acids. The chain's CDR3 is CASRDRGGNQPQHF. The CDR3 nucleotides are TGTGCCAGCAGGGACAGGGGAGGGAATCAGCCCCAGCATTTT.

The J gene is TRBJ1-4, the V gene TRBV5-1; the match to TRBD1 covers 8 bases. Germline CDR1 and CDR2: SGHRS and YFSETQ. The CDR3 extends over 15 amino acids. With V trimmed by 3 bases and J by 7 bases, 8 bases remained unmatched. The CDR3 spells CASSSSGGAGEKLFF. CDR3 bases: TGCGCCAGCAGCTCTTCAGGGGGCGCGGGTGAAAAACTGTTTTTT.

V gene TRBV11-1 combines with J gene TRBJ2-1; D ambiguous. Germline CDR1 reads SGHAT; CDR2 reads FQDESV (reference sequence). CDR3 length: 14 residues. V lost 1 base and J 7 bases, leaving 11 bases between the germline ends. The CDR3 region has the DNA TGTGCCAGCAGCTTAGTGCGGTCAGTGAATGAGCAGTTCTTC. Translation: CASSLVRSVNEQFF. Full variable domain (rest looked up from reference TRBV11-1 and TRBJ2-1): EAEVAQSPRYKITEKSQAVAFWCDPISGHATLYWYRQILGQGPELLVQFQDESVVDDSQLPKDRFSAERLKGVDSTLKIQPAELGDSAMYLCASSLVRSVNEQFFGPGTRLTVL.

The chain couples TRBV11-2 to TRBJ1-1; D is perhaps TRBD1 (6 bases). The length of the CDR3 is 14 residues. Trimming took off 5 bases at V and 0 bases at J, with 10 bases between the two ends. Germline CDR1 SGHAT, CDR2 FQNNGV. CDR3 bases: TGTGCCAGCAGCCCCTGGACAGTGAACACTGAAGCTTTCTTT. This codes for CASSPWTVNTEAFF.